These T cell receptor beta chains were read from a single sample in a study of cytomegalovirus exposure and HLA in healthy donors. Some clones are missing from TCRdb's copy, which holds only in-frame ones; the method was immunoSEQ multiplex PCR. Among approximately 190,000 clones listed, approximately 78% were seen once. The sequenced sample was PBMCs. Receptors originate from a woman younger than 30 in good health and CMV-seronegative. The CDR3 runs from the conserved cysteine through the conserved F or W. Each record gives: clone size, CDR3 length, J gene, V gene, D gene, CDR3 protein, CDR3 DNA. D genes are given only for firm matches. A clone size is listed for some rows: how often the clone was seen (once, few, many), or a class if it is expanded.

>few|15|TRBJ1-1|TRBV5-1|-
CASSLPPGGETEAFF
TGCGCCAGCAGCTTGCCCCCGGGGGGTGAGACTGAAGCTTTCTTT
>-|13|TRBJ2-1|TRBV5-1|-
CASSTEGSGAQFF
TGCGCCAGCAGCACGGAGGGTAGCGGAGCCCAGTTCTTC
>-|13|TRBJ2-7|TRBV6-1|-
CASSEAGTYEQYF
TGTGCCAGCAGTGAAGCGGGCACATACGAGCAGTACTTC
>-|14|TRBJ1-1|TRBV7-2|-
CASSIAAGRREAFF
TGTGCCAGCAGCATCGCCGCGGGACGGCGTGAAGCTTTCTTT
>-|15|TRBJ2-1|TRBV7-2|TRBD1
CASSWGQGESYEQFF
TGTGCCAGCAGTTGGGGACAGGGAGAATCATATGAGCAGTTCTTC
>-|13|TRBJ1-1|TRBV19|-
CASSFRGNTEAFF
TGTGCCAGTAGTTTCAGGGGAAACACTGAAGCTTTCTTT
>-|13|TRBJ2-7|TRBV28|-
CASNPGDETSVYF
TGTGCCAGCAACCCGGGGGACGAGACTAGTGTGTACTTC
>-|14|TRBJ1-4|TRBV19|-
CASMDFATNEKLFF
TGTGCCAGTATGGACTTTGCAACTAATGAAAAACTGTTTTTT
>-|14|TRBJ2-1|TRBV4-3|-
CASSPTRSYNEQFF
TGCGCCAGCAGCCCCACTCGCTCCTACAATGAGCAGTTCTTC
>-|17|TRBJ2-2|TRBV4-2|TRBD2
CASSQDFASGNTGELFF
TGTGCCAGCAGCCAAGATTTTGCTAGCGGGAACACCGGGGAGCTGTTTTTT
>-|15|TRBJ1-2|TRBV27|TRBD1
CASSPNRGRAYGYTF
TGTGCCAGCAGCCCAAACAGGGGGCGCGCCTATGGCTACACCTTC
>once|16|TRBJ2-5|TRBV7-8|-
CASSLTTAYSRETQYF
TGTGCCAGCAGCTTAACGACAGCGTATTCCAGGGAGACCCAGTACTTC
>-|14|TRBJ2-7|TRBV30|-
CAWSAWGHSDEQYF
TGTGCCTGGAGTGCATGGGGACACTCGGACGAGCAGTACTTC
>-|14|TRBJ1-3|TRBV7-2|-
CASSLRVGGNTIYF
TGTGCCAGCAGCTTACGAGTGGGCGGAAACACCATATATTTT
>-|15|TRBJ1-4|TRBV6-5|-
CASSYESTTNEKLFF
TGTGCCAGCAGTTACGAGTCTACAACTAATGAAAAACTGTTTTTT
>-|14|TRBJ2-3|TRBV30|-
CAWSVRSSTDTQYF
TGTGCCTGGAGCGTCAGATCTAGCACAGATACGCAGTATTTT
>-|14|TRBJ2-1|TRBV7-7|-
CASSLLAGDNEQFF
TGTGCTAGCAGCTTATTAGCTGGCGACAATGAGCAGTTCTTC
>few|15|TRBJ2-1|TRBV28|-
CASSVRGYDNNEQFF
TGTGCCAGCAGTGTTAGAGGGTATGATAACAATGAGCAGTTCTTC
>-|15|TRBJ2-3|TRBV5-5|-
CASSLGPTSTDTQYF
TGTGCCAGCAGCTTGGGGCCCACGAGCACAGATACGCAGTATTTT
>-|13|TRBJ2-5|TRBV27|-
CASSLYFLETQYF
TGTGCCAGCAGTTTATATTTCTTGGAGACCCAGTACTTC
>-|15|TRBJ2-1|TRBV19|-
CASSIPTLEGGEQFF
TGTGCCAGTAGTATACCAACTCTAGAAGGAGGCGAGCAGTTCTTC
>-|16|TRBJ2-2|TRBV7-9|TRBD2
CSSSLARGTNTGELFF
TGTTCCAGCAGCTTAGCGCGGGGGACGAACACCGGGGAGCTGTTTTTT
>-|15|TRBJ2-1|TRBV6-6|-
CASSYPGSRGNEQFF
TGTGCCAGCAGTTACCCGGGGAGTAGAGGCAATGAGCAGTTCTTC
>-|17|TRBJ1-5|TRBV2|TRBD1
CASSGSGTGNSNQPQHF
TGTGCCAGCAGCGGATCCGGGACAGGGAATAGCAATCAGCCCCAGCATTTT
>-|14|TRBJ2-1|TRBV19|TRBD2
CAVASGSFFNEQFF
TGTGCCGTAGCTAGCGGGAGCTTTTTCAATGAGCAGTTCTTC
>-|13|TRBJ1-5|TRBV7-2|TRBD1
CASSFNRGQPQHF
TGTGCCAGCAGCTTTAACAGGGGTCAGCCCCAGCATTTT
>few|12|TRBJ2-5|TRBV10-3|-
CAIRSREETQYF
TGTGCCATCAGGTCCAGGGAAGAGACCCAGTACTTC
>-|13|TRBJ1-5|TRBV28|TRBD1
CASSGQGRTPQHF
TGTGCCAGCAGTGGACAGGGGAGGACGCCCCAGCATTTT
>-|12|TRBJ2-5|TRBV29-1|-
CSVQTVWETQYF
TGCAGCGTCCAGACAGTATGGGAGACCCAGTACTTC
>-|13|TRBJ2-7|TRBV29-1|TRBD2
CSVEEQRGGEQYF
TGCAGCGTTGAAGAACAGCGGGGCGGCGAGCAGTACTTC
>-|15|TRBJ2-4|TRBV4-3|-
CASSPYILAKNIQYF
TGCGCCAGCAGCCCCTATATACTAGCCAAAAACATTCAGTACTTC
>-|14|TRBJ2-3|TRBV7-2|-
CASSLTLSTDTQYF
TGTGCCAGCAGCTTAACTTTATCCACAGATACGCAGTATTTT
>few|15|TRBJ2-2|TRBV5-6|TRBD2
CASSFSGTTTGELFF
TGTGCCAGCAGCTTCTCGGGGACTACTACCGGGGAGCTGTTTTTT
>-|15|TRBJ1-1|TRBV2|-
CASSEVGGVSTEAFF
TGTGCCAGCAGTGAGGTCGGGGGGGTGAGCACTGAAGCTTTCTTT
>-|16|TRBJ2-1|TRBV21-1|-
CASPSETGVNYNEQFF
TGTGCCAGCCCCTCTGAGACGGGAGTAAACTACAATGAGCAGTTCTTC
>-|15|TRBJ2-1|TRBV7-7|TRBD2
CASSQLAGVDNEQFF
TGTGCTAGCAGCCAACTAGCGGGAGTCGACAATGAGCAGTTCTTC
>-|16|TRBJ2-1|TRBV14|TRBD2
CASSQDGAAGENEQFF
TGTGCCAGCAGCCAAGATGGCGCAGCGGGGGAAAATGAGCAGTTCTTC
>-|12|TRBJ2-1|TRBV10-3|-
CAISGQVNEQFF
TGTGCCATCAGTGGGCAGGTGAATGAGCAGTTCTTC
>-|14|TRBJ1-5|TRBV10-3|TRBD1
CAIKGTAGNQPQHF
TGTGCCATCAAGGGGACAGCTGGCAATCAGCCCCAGCATTTT
>-|13|TRBJ1-5|TRBV10-3|TRBD1
CAIRGDSTQPQHF
TGTGCCATCAGGGGGGACAGCACGCAGCCCCAGCATTTT
>-|14|TRBJ1-5|TRBV28|-
CASSSLPSNQPQHF
TGTGCCAGCAGTTCCCTCCCGAGCAATCAGCCCCAGCATTTT
>-|18|TRBJ2-7|TRBV5-5|TRBD2
CASSLEGGSGRFVYEQYF
TGTGCCAGCAGCTTGGAGGGTGGTAGCGGGAGGTTCGTCTACGAGCAGTACTTC
>once|14|TRBJ2-1|TRBV27|-
CASSPGSRYNEQFF
TGTGCCAGCAGTCCAGGGTCTAGATACAATGAGCAGTTCTTC
>once|14|TRBJ2-7|TRBV11-2|TRBD1
CASSSIQGFHEQYF
TGTGCCAGCAGCTCGATACAGGGGTTCCACGAGCAGTACTTC
>-|16|TRBJ1-3|TRBV13|TRBD1
CASSLGQGLVGNTIYF
TGTGCCAGCAGCCTGGGACAGGGCTTGGTTGGAAACACCATATATTTT